The clone carrying this T cell receptor beta chain was seen ten or more times. The sample comes from a study of human T cells and chemical hapten exposure. Whole-study context: Sensitization involved placing 2% DPC onto an approximately 2 cm by approximately 2 cm region of upper inner arm skin.

Via MiXCR, TCRdb re-called the RACE reads, giving one row per CDR3 protein. The data show more than 90,000 distinct CDR3 sequences, roughly an eighth seen once. Time point: patch test 2, 6 weeks after DPC sensitization. Treatment reported: therapeutic diphenylcyclopropenone sensitization with weekly scalp DPC. The CDR3 totals 19 residues. With 5 bases clipped from V and 2 bases from J, the junction kept 19 bases outside the gene matches. V and J are TRBV12-3 or TRBV12-4 and TRBJ2-3; 7 bases agree with TRBD2. The sequences come from whole blood, collected in connection with sensitization to the hapten diphenylcyclopropenone (DPC). This clonotype was obtained from a woman in her 40s with alopecia areata. Some clones in this sample may be carry-over from other donors' samples. As DNA, the CDR3 is TGTGCCAGCAGTCCGGGGAGGGGCGGGGGAGACCCCAACACAGATACGCAGTATTTT. It specifies CASSPGRGGGDPNTDTQYF.